Listed here are 16 T cell receptor beta chains from one sample, sequenced in a study of response to subunit inactivated influenza vaccine. MiXCR, run by TCRdb on the RT-PCR reads, gives a single entry per CDR3 protein. The profile shows approximately 570,000 distinct CDR3 sequences, around 8% of them singletons. The input for sequencing was PBMCs from blood, taken around 25 months after vaccination. The receptors here all came from a man between 50 and 69 years old who received an inactivated influenza vaccine.

The rearrangement links TRBV9 to TRBJ2-1; 11 bases line up with TRBD2. The CDR3 has 16 amino acids. The J segment lost 6 bases and the V segment lost 4 bases, leaving 9 bases of the junction unmatched. Germline CDR1 and CDR2: SGDLS and YYNGEE. The CDR3: CASSPHPSGGLNEQFF. The CDR3 DNA is TGTGCCAGCAGCCCCCACCCTAGCGGGGGGCTCAATGAGCAGTTCTTC.

As concerns this clonotype: At one end, the junction sequence differs from germline, possibly due to a read error. The chain has TRBV7-9 and TRBJ2-7; a possible D gene is TRBD1 (6 bases). CDR1 is SEHNR and CDR2 is FQNEAQ in the germline V gene (reference sequence). The CDR3 is made up of 12 amino acids. The chain's CDR3 is CASSSGQHDQYF. In DNA, the CDR3 is TGTGCCAGCAGCTCCGGACAGCACGATCAGTACTTC.

This clonotype was seen at least ten times. The chain uses TRBV28 and TRBJ1-6; the match to TRBD1 covers 9 bases. This CDR3 is built from 13 residues. V shed 6 bases, J shed 6 bases, and the junction held 0 bases outside the gene matches. The germline V gene encodes CDR1 MDHEN and CDR2 SYDVKM. The CDR3 protein is CASRDRGNSPLHF. The CDR3 nucleotides read TGTGCCAGCAGGGACAGGGGTAATTCACCCCTCCACTTT.

This clonotype appeared a few times. The chain recombines TRBV12-3 or TRBV12-4 with TRBJ1-6; possibly TRBD1 for D (6 bases). V was trimmed by 1 base and J by 4 bases, leaving 11 bases between them. This CDR3 comprises 16 residues. The CDR3 here is CASSLGGGGYNSPLHF. The CDR3 nucleotides read TGTGCCAGCAGTTTAGGTGGAGGGGGTTATAATTCACCCCTCCACTTT.

The sample holds many counts of this clonotype. The V and J genes are TRBV12-3 or TRBV12-4 and TRBJ2-5; tentatively, D is TRBD1 (6 bases). V was clipped by 7 bases and J by 1 base, with 13 bases between them. The CDR3 covers 14 residues. CDR3 sequence reads: CASISGTSQETQYF. CDR3 nucleotides: TGTGCCAGCATTTCCGGGACATCCCAAGAGACCCAGTACTTC.

Only a few counts were recorded for this clonotype. The chain carries TRBV29-1 and TRBJ2-3; D possibly uses TRBD1 or TRBD2 (5 bases each). V lost 7 bases and J lost 7, with 15 bases in between. This CDR3 spans 12 amino acids. Germline-derived CDR1 and CDR2 are SQVTM and ANQGSEA. CDR3 in amino acids: CSARDHANTQYF. The CDR3 region has the DNA TGCAGCGCCCGGGACCACGCGAATACGCAGTATTTT.

This clonotype was detected ten times or more. The chain joins TRBV6-6 to TRBJ1-6; D unresolved. Trimming pared 4 bases from V and 8 bases from J, leaving 6 bases between. Germline V CDR1 and CDR2: MNHNY, SVGAGI (reference sequence). The CDR3 is 12 amino acids. The CDR3 DNA is TGTGCCAGCAGTTGGGAAGATTCACCCCTCCACTTT. It codes for CASSWEDSPLHF.

This clonotype was counted between two and nine times. The V call is TRBV12-3 or TRBV12-4, the J call TRBJ1-2; D not resolved. The CDR3 sequence is 16 residues long. With 1 base removed from V and 8 bases from J, the gap between germline ends came to 20 bases. The CDR3 region is CASSLGRADPFRGYTF. Here the CDR3 DNA reads TGTGCCAGCAGTTTAGGAAGGGCGGACCCCTTCCGCGGCTACACCTTC.

A note on this clonotype: A much more abundant neighbour one base away suggests this may be a read error. The chain couples TRBV12-3 or TRBV12-4 to TRBJ1-5; no clear D. This CDR3 is 12 amino acids long. In DNA, the CDR3 is TGTGCCAGCAGGCAATCCAATCAGCCCGAGCATTTT. Protein: CASRQSNQPEHF.

Only a few counts were recorded for this clonotype. The gene calls are TRBV24-1 and TRBJ2-3; 7 nucleotides agree with TRBD2. Germline V lookup: CDR1 KGHDR, CDR2 SFDVKD. The CDR3 sequence is 15 residues long. The trim removed 5 bases at V and 2 bases at J, leaving 6 bases unmatched. The CDR3 spells CATSVSSGTTDTQYF. The CDR3 coding sequence is TGTGCCACCAGTGTTTCAAGCGGGACCACAGATACGCAGTATTTT.

The chain carries TRBV25-1 and TRBJ2-1, with unresolved D. This CDR3 region has 14 residues. The V end was cut by 1 base, the J end by 6 bases, with 10 bases between. Germline CDR1 MGHDK, CDR2 SYGVNS. The CDR3, as DNA: TGTGCCAGCAGTGAATGGAAAGACGGCAATGAGCAGTTCTTC. Its protein product is CASSEWKDGNEQFF.

This clonotype appeared many times. This rearrangement joins TRBV7-2 to TRBJ2-1, with D hard to call. The CDR3 spans 16 residues. The V and J ends lost 4 bases and 4 bases respectively, with 17 bases between them. Germline CDR1 reads SGHTA; CDR2 reads FQGNSA. CDR3 region: CASSSDLRIPYNEQFF. The CDR3 bases are TGTGCCAGCAGCTCAGACCTTCGAATACCTTACAATGAGCAGTTCTTC.

The chain carries TRBV4-3 and TRBJ1-2; D is unclear. Per the germline V gene, CDR1 is LGHNA and CDR2 is YSLEER. V was trimmed by 4 bases and J by 8 bases, leaving 17 bases between them. This CDR3 is built from 14 residues. The CDR3, as DNA: TGCGCCAGCAGCCTAGAGGCCCGGTCGGGGGGCTACACCTTC. Translating gives CASSLEARSGGYTF.

This clonotype has a handful of counts. The V and J genes are TRBV7-2 and TRBJ2-7; D gene ambiguous. CDR1 and CDR2 (germline): SGHTA, FQGNSA. V was cut by 1 base and J by 4 bases, with 11 bases left in between. The CDR3 spans 14 residues. The CDR3 loop is CASSLDPWAYEQYF. CDR3 DNA: TGTGCCAGCAGCTTAGATCCCTGGGCGTACGAGCAGTACTTC. Drawing the rest from reference TRBV7-2 and TRBJ2-7, the complete variable domain is GAGVSQSPSNKVTEKGKDVELRCDPISGHTALYWYRQSLGQGLEFLIYFQGNSAPDKSGLPSDRFSAERTGGSVSTLTIQRTQQEDSAVYLCASSLDPWAYEQYFGPGTRLTVT.

This clonotype was observed a few times. The V gene is TRBV15, the J gene TRBJ2-4; no clear D gene. Trimming took 3 bases from V and 2 from J, leaving 14 bases between them. The CDR3 is 16 amino acids. CDR1 is LNHNV, CDR2 YYDKDF, per germline (reference sequence). DNA of the CDR3: TGTGCCACCAGCAGTGCTGAACTCCGGACCAAAAACATTCAGTACTTC. Protein: CATSSAELRTKNIQYF.

The chain recombines TRBV2 with TRBJ2-3, with TRBD2 as a possible D gene (6 bases). The CDR3 runs 13 residues. V lost 8 bases to trimming and J lost 3 bases, with 12 bases between them. Germline V gene lookup returns CDR1 SNHLY and CDR2 FYNNEI. CDR3 sequence reads: CASCTSFTDTQYF. The CDR3 DNA reads TGTGCCAGCTGTACTAGCTTTACAGATACGCAGTATTTT. Full variable domain (rest looked up from reference TRBV2 and TRBJ2-3): EPEVTQTPSHQVTQMGQEVILRCVPISNHLYFYWYRQILGQKVEFLVSFYNNEISEKSEIFDDQFSVERPDGSNFTLKIRSTKLEDSAMYFCASCTSFTDTQYFGPGTRLTVL.